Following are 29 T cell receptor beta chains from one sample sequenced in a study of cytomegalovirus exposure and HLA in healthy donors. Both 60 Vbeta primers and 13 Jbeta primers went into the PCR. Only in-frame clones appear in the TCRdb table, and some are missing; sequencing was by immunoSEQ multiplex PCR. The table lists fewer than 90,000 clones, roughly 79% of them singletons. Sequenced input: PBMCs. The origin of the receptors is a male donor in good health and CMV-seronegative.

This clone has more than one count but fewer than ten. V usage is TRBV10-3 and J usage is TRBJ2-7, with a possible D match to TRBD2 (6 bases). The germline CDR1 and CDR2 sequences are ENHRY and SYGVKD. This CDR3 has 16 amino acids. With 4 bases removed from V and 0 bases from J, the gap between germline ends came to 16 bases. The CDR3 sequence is CAISAGQRVSSYEQYF. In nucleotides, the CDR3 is TGTGCCATCAGTGCAGGTCAGCGGGTCTCCTCCTACGAGCAGTACTTC.

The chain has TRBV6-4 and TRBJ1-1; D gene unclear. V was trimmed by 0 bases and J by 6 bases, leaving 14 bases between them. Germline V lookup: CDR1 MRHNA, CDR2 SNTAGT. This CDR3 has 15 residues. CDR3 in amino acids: CASSDSYRGTSEAFF. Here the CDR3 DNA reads TGTGCCAGCAGTGACTCGTATCGGGGTACTTCTGAAGCTTTCTTT.

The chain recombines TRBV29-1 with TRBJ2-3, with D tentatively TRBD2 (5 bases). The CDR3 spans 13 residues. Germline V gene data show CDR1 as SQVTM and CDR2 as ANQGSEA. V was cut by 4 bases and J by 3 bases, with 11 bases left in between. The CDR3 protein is CSVGGSGTDTQYF. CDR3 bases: TGCAGCGTTGGAGGGAGTGGGACAGATACGCAGTATTTT.

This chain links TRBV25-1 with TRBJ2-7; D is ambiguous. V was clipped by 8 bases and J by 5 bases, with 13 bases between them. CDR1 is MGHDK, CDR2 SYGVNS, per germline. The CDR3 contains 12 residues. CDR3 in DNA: TGTGCCAGCGGAGTAGTAGGCGACGAGCAGTACTTC. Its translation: CASGVVGDEQYF.

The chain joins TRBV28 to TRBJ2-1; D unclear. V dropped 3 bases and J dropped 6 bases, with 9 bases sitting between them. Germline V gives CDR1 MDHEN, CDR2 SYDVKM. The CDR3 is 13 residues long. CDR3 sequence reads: CASSLGRSNEQFF. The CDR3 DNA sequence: TGTGCCAGCAGTTTGGGCCGATCCAATGAGCAGTTCTTC.

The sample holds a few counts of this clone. The CDR3 region is CASSFGAYEQYF. The CDR3 coding sequence is TGTGCCAGCAGCTTCGGAGCCTACGAGCAGTACTTC. V and J are TRBV7-2 and TRBJ2-7; no reliable D call. This CDR3 has 12 residues. CDR1 and CDR2 (germline): SGHTA, FQGNSA. The V end was cut by 3 bases, the J end by 2 bases, with 5 bases between. Full variable domain (missing parts from reference TRBV7-2 and TRBJ2-7): GAGVSQSPSNKVTEKGKDVELRCDPISGHTALYWYRQSLGQGLEFLIYFQGNSAPDKSGLPSDRFSAERTGGSVSTLTIQRTQQEDSAVYLCASSFGAYEQYFGPGTRLTVT.

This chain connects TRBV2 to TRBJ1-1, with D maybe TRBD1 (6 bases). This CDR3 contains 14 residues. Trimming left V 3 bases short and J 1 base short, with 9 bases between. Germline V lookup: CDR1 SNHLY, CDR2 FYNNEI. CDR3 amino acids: CASSETGRNTEAFF. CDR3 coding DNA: TGTGCCAGCAGTGAGACAGGTAGGAACACTGAAGCTTTCTTT.

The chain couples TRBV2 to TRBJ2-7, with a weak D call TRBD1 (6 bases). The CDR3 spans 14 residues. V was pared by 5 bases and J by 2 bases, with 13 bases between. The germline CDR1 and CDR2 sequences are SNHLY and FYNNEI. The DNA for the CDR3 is TGTGCCAGCAGTACACAGGGTTCACCCTACGAGCAGTACTTC. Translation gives CASSTQGSPYEQYF.

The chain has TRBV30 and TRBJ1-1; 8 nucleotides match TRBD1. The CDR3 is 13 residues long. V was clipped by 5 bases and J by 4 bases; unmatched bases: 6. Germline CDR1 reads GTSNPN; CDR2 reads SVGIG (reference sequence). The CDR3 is CAWDRGGITEAFF. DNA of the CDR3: TGTGCCTGGGACAGGGGAGGTATCACTGAAGCTTTCTTT.

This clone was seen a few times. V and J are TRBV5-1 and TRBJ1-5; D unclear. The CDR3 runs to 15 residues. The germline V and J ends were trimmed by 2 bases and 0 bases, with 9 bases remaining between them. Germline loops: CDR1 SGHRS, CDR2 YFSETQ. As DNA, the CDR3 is TGCGCCAGCAGCTTTGACACCCCTAGCAATCAGCCCCAGCATTTT. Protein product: CASSFDTPSNQPQHF.

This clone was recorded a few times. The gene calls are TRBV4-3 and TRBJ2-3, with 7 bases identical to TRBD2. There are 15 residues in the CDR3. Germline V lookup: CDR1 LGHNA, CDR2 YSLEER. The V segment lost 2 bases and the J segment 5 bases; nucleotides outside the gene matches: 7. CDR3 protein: CASSQSKGEGDTQYF. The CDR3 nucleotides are TGCGCCAGCAGCCAATCGAAAGGGGAGGGAGATACGCAGTATTTT.

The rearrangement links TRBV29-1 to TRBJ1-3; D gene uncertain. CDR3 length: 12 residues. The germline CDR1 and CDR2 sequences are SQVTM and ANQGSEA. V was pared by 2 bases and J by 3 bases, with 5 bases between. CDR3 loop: CSVELSGNTIYF. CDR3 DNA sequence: TGCAGCGTTGAACTAAGTGGAAACACCATATATTTT.

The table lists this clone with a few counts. CDR3 in amino acids: CASSSSGGTDTQYF. In DNA form, the CDR3 reads TGTGCCAGCAGTTCAAGCGGGGGCACAGATACGCAGTATTTT. J is TRBJ2-3 and V is TRBV11-3; 7 nucleotides match TRBD2. Germline assignment: CDR1 SGHNT and CDR2 YENEEA. With 6 bases clipped from V and 1 base from J, the junction kept 4 bases outside the gene matches. The CDR3 spans 14 residues.

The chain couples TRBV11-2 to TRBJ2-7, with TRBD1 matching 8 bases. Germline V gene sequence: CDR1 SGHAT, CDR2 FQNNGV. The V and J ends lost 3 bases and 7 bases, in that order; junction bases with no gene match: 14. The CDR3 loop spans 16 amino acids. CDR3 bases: TGTGCCAGCAGCTTTTTGTCAGGACAGGGTTCGAGGGAGCAGTACTTC. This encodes CASSFLSGQGSREQYF. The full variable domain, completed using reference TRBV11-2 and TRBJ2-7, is EAGVAQSPRYKIIEKRQSVAFWCNPISGHATLYWYQQILGQGPKLLIQFQNNGVVDDSQLPKDRFSAERLKGVDSTLKIQPAKLEDSAVYLCASSFLSGQGSREQYFGPGTRLTVT.

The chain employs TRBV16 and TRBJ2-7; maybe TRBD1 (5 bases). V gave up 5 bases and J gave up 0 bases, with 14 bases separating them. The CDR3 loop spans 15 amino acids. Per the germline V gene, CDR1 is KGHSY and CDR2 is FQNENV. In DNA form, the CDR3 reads TGTGCCAGCAGCTACTCGGACAATCTCTCCTACGAGCAGTACTTC. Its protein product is CASSYSDNLSYEQYF.

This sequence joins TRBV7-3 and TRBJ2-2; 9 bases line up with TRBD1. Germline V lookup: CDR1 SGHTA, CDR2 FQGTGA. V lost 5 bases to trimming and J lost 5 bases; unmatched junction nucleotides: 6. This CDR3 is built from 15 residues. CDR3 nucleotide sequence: TGTGCCAGCAGCGGGGGGACAGGGCGAACCGGGGAGCTGTTTTTT. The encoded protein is CASSGGTGRTGELFF.

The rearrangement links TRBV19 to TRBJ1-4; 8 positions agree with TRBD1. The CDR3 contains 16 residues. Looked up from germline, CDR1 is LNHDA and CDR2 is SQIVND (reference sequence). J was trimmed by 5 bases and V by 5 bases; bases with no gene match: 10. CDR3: CASSEIRTGKNEKLFF. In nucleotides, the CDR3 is TGTGCCAGTAGTGAAATCAGGACAGGGAAAAATGAAAAACTGTTTTTT.

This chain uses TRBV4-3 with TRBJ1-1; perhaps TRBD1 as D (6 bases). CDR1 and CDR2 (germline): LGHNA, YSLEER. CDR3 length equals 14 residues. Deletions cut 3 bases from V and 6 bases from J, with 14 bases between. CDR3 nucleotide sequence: TGCGCCAGCAGCCATCCAGGGGCGCGCGCTGAAGCTTTCTTT. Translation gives CASSHPGARAEAFF.

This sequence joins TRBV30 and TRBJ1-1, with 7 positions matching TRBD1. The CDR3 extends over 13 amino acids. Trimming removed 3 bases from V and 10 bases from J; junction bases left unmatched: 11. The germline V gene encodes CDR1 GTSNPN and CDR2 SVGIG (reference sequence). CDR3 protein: CAWSLKTGVGAFF. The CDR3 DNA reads TGTGCCTGGAGCCTAAAAACAGGGGTGGGAGCTTTCTTT.

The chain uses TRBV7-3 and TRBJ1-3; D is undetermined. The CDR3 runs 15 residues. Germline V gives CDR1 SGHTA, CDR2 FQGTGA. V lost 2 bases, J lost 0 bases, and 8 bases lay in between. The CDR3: CASSLRDSSGNTIYF. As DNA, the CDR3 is TGTGCCAGCAGCTTACGGGATTCCTCTGGAAACACCATATATTTT.

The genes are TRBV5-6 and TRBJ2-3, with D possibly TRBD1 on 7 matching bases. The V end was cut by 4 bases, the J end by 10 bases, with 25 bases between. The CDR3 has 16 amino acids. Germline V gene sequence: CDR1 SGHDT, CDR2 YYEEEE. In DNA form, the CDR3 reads TGTGCCAGCAGCGTGCCAGGACAGGAGGGAATCTATGCGCAGTATTTT. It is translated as CASSVPGQEGIYAQYF.

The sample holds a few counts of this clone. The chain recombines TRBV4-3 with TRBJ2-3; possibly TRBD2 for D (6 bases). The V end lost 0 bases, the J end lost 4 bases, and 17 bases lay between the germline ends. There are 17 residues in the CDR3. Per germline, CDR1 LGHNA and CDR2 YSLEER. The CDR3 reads CASSQEATPGVADTQYF. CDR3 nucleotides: TGCGCCAGCAGCCAAGAGGCGACTCCGGGGGTCGCAGATACGCAGTATTTT.

The CDR3 protein is CSVQRQGGAFF. The CDR3 nucleotides are TGCAGCGTTCAAAGACAGGGGGGCGCTTTCTTT. The gene calls are TRBV29-1 and TRBJ1-1, with 9 bases matching TRBD1. This CDR3 region has 11 residues. Germline V lookup: CDR1 SQVTM, CDR2 ANQGSEA. The J segment lost 11 bases and the V segment lost 5 bases, leaving 6 bases of the junction unmatched.

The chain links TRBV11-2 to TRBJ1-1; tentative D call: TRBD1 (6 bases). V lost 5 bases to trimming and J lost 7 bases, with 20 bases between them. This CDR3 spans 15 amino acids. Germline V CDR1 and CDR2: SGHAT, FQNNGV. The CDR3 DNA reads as TGTGCCAGCAGCCCCATGACAGGTGAAAGGGTTGAAGCTTTCTTT. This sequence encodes CASSPMTGERVEAFF.

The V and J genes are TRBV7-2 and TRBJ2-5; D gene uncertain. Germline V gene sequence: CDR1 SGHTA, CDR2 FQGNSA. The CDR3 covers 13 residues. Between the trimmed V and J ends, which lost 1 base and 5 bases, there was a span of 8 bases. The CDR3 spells CASSLGAVETQYF. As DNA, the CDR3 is TGTGCCAGCAGCTTAGGGGCTGTGGAGACCCAGTACTTC.

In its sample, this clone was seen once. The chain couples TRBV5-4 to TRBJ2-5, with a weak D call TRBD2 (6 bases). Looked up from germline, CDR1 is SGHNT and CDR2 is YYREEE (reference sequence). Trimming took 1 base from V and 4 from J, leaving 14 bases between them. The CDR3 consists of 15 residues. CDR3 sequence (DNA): TGTGCCAGCAGCTTGTCTCGGGGAGGAGGAGAGACCCAGTACTTC. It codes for CASSLSRGGGETQYF.

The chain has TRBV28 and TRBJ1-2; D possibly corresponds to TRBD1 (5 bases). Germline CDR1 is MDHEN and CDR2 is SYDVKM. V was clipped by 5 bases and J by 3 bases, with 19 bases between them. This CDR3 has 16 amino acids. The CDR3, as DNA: TGTGCCAGCAGTCCCTCGGGGACTTCCCGGGACTATGGCTACACCTTC. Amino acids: CASSPSGTSRDYGYTF.

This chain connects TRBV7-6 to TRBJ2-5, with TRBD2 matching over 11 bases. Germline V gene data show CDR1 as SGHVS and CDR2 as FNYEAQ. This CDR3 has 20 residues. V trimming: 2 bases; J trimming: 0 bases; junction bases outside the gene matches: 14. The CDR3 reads CASSLSLGTSGAGDQETQYF. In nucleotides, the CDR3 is TGTGCCAGCAGCTTATCCCTCGGGACTAGCGGCGCTGGGGACCAAGAGACCCAGTACTTC. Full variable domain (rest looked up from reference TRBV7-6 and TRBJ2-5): GAGVSQSPRYKVTKRGQDVALRCDPISGHVSLYWYRQALGQGPEFLTYFNYEAQQDKSGLPNDRFSAERPEGSISTLTIQRTEQRDSAMYRCASSLSLGTSGAGDQETQYFGPGTRLLVL.

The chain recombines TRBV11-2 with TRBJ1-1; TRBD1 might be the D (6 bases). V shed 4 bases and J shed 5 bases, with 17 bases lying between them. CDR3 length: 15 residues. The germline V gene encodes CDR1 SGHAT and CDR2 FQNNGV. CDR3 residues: CASSSSAGAVTEAFF. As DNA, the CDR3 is TGTGCCAGCAGCTCGTCGGCAGGGGCTGTAACTGAAGCTTTCTTT. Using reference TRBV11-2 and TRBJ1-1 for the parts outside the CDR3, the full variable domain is EAGVAQSPRYKIIEKRQSVAFWCNPISGHATLYWYQQILGQGPKLLIQFQNNGVVDDSQLPKDRFSAERLKGVDSTLKIQPAKLEDSAVYLCASSSSAGAVTEAFFGQGTRLTVV.